The clone carrying this T cell receptor beta chain has a count of ten or more. Antigen: not known. TCRdb reprocessed the RT-PCR reads with MiXCR, giving one entry per CDR3 protein. The table records about 520,000 distinct CDR3 sequences, roughly 7.9% of them present only once. The CDR3 contains 14 residues. Trimming took 3 bases from V and 1 from J, leaving 7 bases between them. CDR1 and CDR2 (germline): MDHEN, SYDVKM. This record comes from a study of response to subunit inactivated influenza vaccine. Study outcomes and limitations: The authors suggested that few new T cells are recruited per seasonal influenza vaccination.

This chain links TRBV28 with TRBJ1-5; D not certain. This specimen was PBMCs from blood, taken about 23 months after vaccination. This receptor was identified in a man in his fifties or sixties who received an inactivated influenza vaccine. CDR3: CASSFRPSNQPQHF. The CDR3 DNA is TGTGCCAGCAGTTTCCGTCCCAGCAATCAGCCCCAGCATTTT.